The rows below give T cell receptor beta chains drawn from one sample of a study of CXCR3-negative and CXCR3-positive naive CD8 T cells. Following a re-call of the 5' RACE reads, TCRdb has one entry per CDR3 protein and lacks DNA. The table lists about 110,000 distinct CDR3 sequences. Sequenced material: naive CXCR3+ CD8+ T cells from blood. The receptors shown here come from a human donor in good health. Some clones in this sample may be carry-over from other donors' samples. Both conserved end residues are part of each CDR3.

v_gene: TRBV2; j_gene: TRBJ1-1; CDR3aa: CASSPDSMNTEAFF
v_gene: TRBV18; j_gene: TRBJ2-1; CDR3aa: CASSAGNEQFF
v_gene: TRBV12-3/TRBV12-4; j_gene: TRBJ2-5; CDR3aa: CASSSPGVSQETQYF
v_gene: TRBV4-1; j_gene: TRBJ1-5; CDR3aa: CASSQEEGGNQPQHF
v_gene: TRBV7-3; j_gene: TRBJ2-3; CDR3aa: CASSLLGQDTQYF
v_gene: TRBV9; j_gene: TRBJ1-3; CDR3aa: CASSEADRGHEYYHF
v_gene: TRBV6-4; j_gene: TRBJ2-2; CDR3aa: CASSNDSEAGELFF
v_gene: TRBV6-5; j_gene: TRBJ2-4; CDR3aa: CASSPRAGTNIQYF
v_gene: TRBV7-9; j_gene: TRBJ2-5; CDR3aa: CASSSLDSGETQYF
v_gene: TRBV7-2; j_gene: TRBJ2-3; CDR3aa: CASSSNPPGGTDTQYF
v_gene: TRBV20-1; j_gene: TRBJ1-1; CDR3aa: CSADEGQVVPTFF
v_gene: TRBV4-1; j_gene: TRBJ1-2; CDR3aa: CASSPPLGDYGYTF